This TCR beta chain was sequenced for a study of T cell repertoires in cytomegalovirus infection. Study background: Recently identified HLA-C-restricted CMV epitopes were among the peptides used.

A note on this clonotype: What it binds is unknown.

Study results and limitations: The ex vivo response was dominated by HLA-C-restricted CMV-specific TCR beta clonotypes. Using cumulative public TCR beta family frequency, the authors identified those who carried CMV together with the relevant HLA.

TCRdb redid the calling of the reads with MiXCR, one entry per CDR3 protein. Of over 250,000 distinct CDR3 sequences listed, roughly a fifth were seen once; the top ten hold roughly 19%. Material: cultured PBMCs, obtained from culture after CMV antigen stimulation. The origin of this receptor is a human donor in good health (CMV status not recorded). Some clones in this sample may be carry-over from other donors' samples.

The CDR3 DNA reads as TGCAGTGCTAGTGCCAGTGGTCGGACAGATACGCAGTATTTT. This sequence encodes CSASASGRTDTQYF. This chain joins TRBV20-1 and TRBJ2-3; D gene uncertain. The V gene's germline CDR1 is DFQATT and CDR2 SNEGSKA (reference sequence). This CDR3 has 14 residues. The ends were cut back, 3 bases at V and 3 bases at J, with 13 bases in the middle.